These 23 T cell receptor beta chains share one sample of origin, sequenced in a study of blood T cell repertoires in COVID-19. Profiling relied on immunoSEQ multiplex PCR, and the TCRdb table lists in-frame clones only, not all of them. Here the sample spans 180,000 or so clones, approximately 82% being singletons. Sample: PBMCs or T cells enriched from blood (not recorded which). The receptors stem from a man aged 45-60 years who had recovered from COVID-19.

The V call is TRBV5-1, the J call TRBJ2-3; 7 positions agree with TRBD2. Germline trimming cut 5 bases from V and 2 bases from J; bases unmatched to any gene: 5. The germline CDR1 and CDR2 sequences are SGHRS and YFSETQ. This CDR3 comprises 14 residues. The chain's CDR3 is CASRMRGNTDTQYF. The CDR3 DNA sequence: TGCGCCAGCAGAATGCGGGGGAACACAGATACGCAGTATTTT. Based on the CDR3 plus reference TRBV5-1 and TRBJ2-3, the full variable domain is KAGVTQTPRYLIKTRGQQVTLSCSPISGHRSVSWYQQTPGQGLQFLFEYFSETQRNKGNFPGRFSGRQFSNSRSEMNVSTLELGDSALYLCASRMRGNTDTQYFGPGTRLTVL.

J is TRBJ1-1 and V is TRBV9, with 11 bases fitting TRBD1. The junction had 5 bases not matched to a gene; V was cut back by 2 bases and J by 8 bases. The CDR3 has 14 residues. CDR1 is SGDLS and CDR2 is YYNGEE in the germline V gene. The CDR3 protein is CASSVSGTGGEAFF. The CDR3 region has the DNA TGTGCCAGCAGCGTTTCCGGGACAGGGGGGGAAGCTTTCTTT. The complete variable domain, with remaining parts taken from reference TRBV9 and TRBJ1-1, reads DSGVTQTPKHLITATGQRVTLRCSPRSGDLSVYWYQQSLDQGLQFLIQYYNGEERAKGNILERFSAQQFPDLHSELNLSSLELGDSALYFCASSVSGTGGEAFFGQGTRLTVV.

This clone turned up a few times. The J gene is TRBJ2-1, the V gene TRBV5-1; possibly TRBD2 for D (6 bases). The CDR3 spans 15 residues. CDR1 and CDR2 (germline): SGHRS, YFSETQ. Trimming removed 0 bases at V and 0 bases at J, with 7 bases between. In nucleotides, the CDR3 is TGCGCCAGCAGCTTGGGCGGGAACTCCTACAATGAGCAGTTCTTC. Translation: CASSLGGNSYNEQFF.

The V gene is TRBV12-3 or TRBV12-4, the J gene TRBJ1-2; a possible D gene is TRBD1 (6 bases). V was pared by 6 bases and J by 8 bases, with 16 bases between. The CDR3 loop spans 13 amino acids. The DNA for the CDR3 is TGTGCCAGCAGGCCTTGGGGGCGGTGGGGCTACACCTTC. Protein: CASRPWGRWGYTF.

This clone has only one observation. This chain joins TRBV29-1 and TRBJ2-7; D is uncertain. With 6 bases removed from V and 1 base from J, the gap between germline ends came to 7 bases. This CDR3 is built from 11 residues. Germline V gene lookup returns CDR1 SQVTM and CDR2 ANQGSEA. The CDR3 region is CSVRWSYEQYF. CDR3 DNA sequence: TGCAGCGTGCGGTGGTCCTACGAGCAGTACTTC.

Here the CDR3 DNA reads TGTGCCAGCAGGACCGGGACAGGATCTGGAAACACCATATATTTT. Its translation is CASRTGTGSGNTIYF. This chain uses TRBV6-5 with TRBJ1-3; 8 bases align to TRBD1. The V gene end was trimmed by 6 bases and the J gene end by 1 base; junction bases not matched to a gene: 5. CDR1 and CDR2 from the germline V gene are MNHEY and SVGAGI. The CDR3 extends over 15 amino acids.

The chain carries TRBV11-3 and TRBJ1-5; 7 bases agree with TRBD1. The V gene end was trimmed by 6 bases and the J gene end by 4 bases; junction bases not matched to a gene: 12. Germline-derived CDR1 and CDR2 are SGHNT and YENEEA. The CDR3 is 16 amino acids. CDR3: CASRRAIVRGNQPQHF. CDR3 in DNA: TGTGCCAGCAGACGAGCCATAGTCAGGGGGAATCAGCCCCAGCATTTT.

This chain joins TRBV4-1 and TRBJ2-7; 9 bases align to TRBD1. Germline loops: CDR1 MGHRA, CDR2 YSYEKL. The CDR3 sequence is 13 residues long. With 8 bases clipped from V and 3 bases from J, the junction kept 5 bases outside the gene matches. CDR3 in DNA: TGCGCCAGCTGGGACAGGGAGGACTACGAGCAGTACTTC. Translation gives CASWDREDYEQYF.

The V gene is TRBV6-4, the J gene TRBJ2-1; 11 nucleotides line up with TRBD2. After removal of 0 bases from V and 7 bases from J, the junction contained 5 bases not matched to a gene. The CDR3 covers 16 residues. The germline V gene encodes CDR1 MRHNA and CDR2 SNTAGT. CDR3 loop: CASSDSSSGGPNEQFF. The CDR3 DNA sequence: TGTGCCAGCAGTGACTCATCTAGCGGGGGGCCGAATGAGCAGTTCTTC.

The chain joins TRBV4-1 to TRBJ1-4, with no clear D. The V and J ends lost 1 base and 8 bases respectively, with 17 bases between them. The germline CDR1 and CDR2 sequences are MGHRA and YSYEKL. CDR3 length equals 16 residues. In DNA, the CDR3 is TGCGCCAGCAGCCAAGCAAGCGGGCGGGTAAACGAAAAACTGTTTTTT. Translating gives CASSQASGRVNEKLFF.

In this sample, this clone turned up once. The chain employs TRBV12-3 or TRBV12-4 and TRBJ1-2; D may be TRBD1 (5 bases). The V end was cut by 7 bases, the J end by 5 bases, with 14 bases between. CDR3 length: 13 amino acids. The chain's CDR3 is CASTSTGLYGYTF. CDR3 bases: TGTGCCAGCACCTCGACGGGACTTTATGGCTACACCTTC.

The DNA for the CDR3 is TGTGCCAGCAGCAAAGTGGTTCAGGGCTCGAACACTGAAGCTTTCTTT. Amino acid sequence: CASSKVVQGSNTEAFF. The chain has TRBV21-1 and TRBJ1-1; the D call TRBD1 from the table was never checked on the DNA. TRBV21-1 is shown as a pseudogene. The CDR3 consists of 16 residues.

The rearrangement links TRBV3-1 (or the pseudogene TRBV3-2) to TRBJ1-1; a weak D match, TRBD1 (5 bases). CDR1 and CDR2 from the germline V gene are LGHDT and YNNKEL (reference sequence). The CDR3 length is 16 residues. V was cut by 4 bases and J by 1 base, with 16 bases left in between. CDR3 in amino acids: CASSRGGGVANTEAFF. CDR3 nucleotides: TGTGCCAGCAGCCGGGGGGGAGGAGTCGCGAACACTGAAGCTTTCTTT.

The chain employs TRBV7-8 and TRBJ2-5; D gene ambiguous. CDR1 SGHVS and CDR2 FQNEAQ come from the germline V gene. CDR3 length: 14 residues. V lost 1 base to trimming and J lost 6 bases, with 12 bases between them. This chain's CDR3 is CASSLDSMQKTQYF. In nucleotides, the CDR3 is TGTGCCAGCAGCTTAGACTCCATGCAAAAGACCCAGTACTTC.

This CDR3 is CAWSVRAGEQFF. In nucleotides, the CDR3 is TGTGCCTGGAGTGTTCGCGCCGGGGAGCAGTTCTTC. The chain links TRBV30 to TRBJ2-1, with D unclear. Germline V CDR1 and CDR2: GTSNPN, SVGIG (reference sequence). This CDR3 has 12 amino acids. V lost 0 bases and J lost 10, with 10 bases in between.

This clone was seen a handful of times. The gene calls are TRBV28 and TRBJ1-2; TRBD1 matches 7 bases. The V segment lost 6 bases and the J segment 9 bases; nucleotides outside the gene matches: 13. CDR1 is MDHEN and CDR2 is SYDVKM in the germline V gene. The CDR3 extends over 14 amino acids. Written as DNA, the CDR3 is TGTGCCAGCAGCTTCACCAGGGGGTTCGCGCGCTACACCTTC. The encoded protein is CASSFTRGFARYTF.

This chain links TRBV5-4 with TRBJ2-1; TRBD1 agrees at 10 bases. CDR1 SGHNT and CDR2 YYREEE come from the germline V gene (reference sequence). The CDR3 totals 15 residues. With 4 bases clipped from V and 5 bases from J, the junction kept 6 bases outside the gene matches. CDR3 bases: TGTGCCAGCAGCCCACCTGACAGGGGGCACAATGAGCAGTTCTTC. It specifies CASSPPDRGHNEQFF.

V is TRBV20-1 and J is TRBJ1-2; possible D gene TRBD1, 6 bases. This CDR3 has 11 residues. Germline lookup yields CDR1 DFQATT and CDR2 SNEGSKA (reference sequence). V gave up 7 bases and J gave up 2 bases, with 8 bases separating them. CDR3 bases: TGCAGTGGAGACAGGAACTATGGCTACACCTTC. Its translation is CSGDRNYGYTF.

This clone was counted ten times or more. The J gene is TRBJ1-2, the V gene TRBV7-9; TRBD1 is a possible D gene (5 bases). In germline, CDR1 is SEHNR, CDR2 FQNEAQ (reference sequence). This CDR3 has 18 amino acids. V gave up 5 bases and J gave up 3 bases, with 25 bases separating them. The CDR3 DNA is TGTGCCAGCAGCAATCACCAGGGTAGAAGGACAAGTTACTATGGCTACACCTTC. This sequence encodes CASSNHQGRRTSYYGYTF.

V is TRBV11-3 and J is TRBJ1-1; no clear D gene. The CDR3 length is 13 residues. Germline CDR1 reads SGHNT; CDR2 reads YENEEA. V was shortened by 5 bases and J by 10 bases, with 17 bases between the two germline ends. The CDR3 bases are TGTGCCAGCAGCCAAAAAGGGTCCGCGGGAGCTTTCTTT. Translated: CASSQKGSAGAFF.

As for this clone: Sequence at one end of the junction differs from germline and may be a read error. The chain uses TRBV4-1 and TRBJ2-3; D possibly corresponds to TRBD1 (5 bases). Germline V gives CDR1 MGHRA, CDR2 YSYEKL. This CDR3 has 15 amino acids. As DNA, the CDR3 is TGCGCCAGCAGCCAAGATATAGTATTAACAGGTACGCAGTATTTT. Translating gives CASSQDIVLTGTQYF.

V gene TRBV11-2 combines with J gene TRBJ2-1, with a weak D call TRBD1 (6 bases). The CDR3 is 15 amino acids. The V end lost 5 bases, the J end lost 5 bases, and 16 bases lay between the germline ends. Germline V CDR1 and CDR2: SGHAT, FQNNGV. CDR3 in DNA: TGTGCCAGCAGCCCGATCTACGGGACACACAATGAGCAGTTCTTC. Its translation is CASSPIYGTHNEQFF.

This clone showed up just once. J is TRBJ2-7 and V is TRBV11-1, with 7 nucleotides matching TRBD1. The junction had 9 bases not matched to a gene; V was cut back by 5 bases and J by 2 bases. There are 15 residues in the CDR3. Germline CDR1 reads SGHAT; CDR2 reads FQDESV (reference sequence). CDR3 protein: CASSQTDQGAYEQYF. In DNA form, the CDR3 reads TGTGCCAGCAGCCAGACAGACCAGGGGGCCTACGAGCAGTACTTC.